What follows describes a single TCR beta chain. Its cognate antigen is unknown. Germline V gene sequence: CDR1 SGDLS, CDR2 YYNGEE. Between the trimmed V and J ends, which lost 4 bases and 3 bases, there was a span of 17 bases. This CDR3 spans 15 amino acids. The data originate from a study of T-cell memory formation after mild COVID-19. Study details: The study found TCR clusters largely donor specific. Notes on the study in general: Clones that contracted from day 15 to 85 had balanced CD4/CD8; later expanders were CD4+ biased.

TCRalpha and TCRbeta libraries used 5'RACE with constant-segment primers and UMIs. In TCRdb, the 5' RACE reads were re-called with MiXCR into one record per CDR3 protein. In the table there are approximately 300,000 distinct CDR3 sequences, approximately 15% of which are singletons. The clonotype comes from a man aged 18 to 35 who had mild COVID-19 (a few samples of this study predate the infection). Cell type and time point are not known. This chain uses TRBV9 with TRBJ2-7, with D perhaps TRBD1 or TRBD2 (5 bases each). Specimen: PBMCs or a T cell subset sorted from them (not recorded which). For the CDR3, the DNA is TGTGCCAGCAGCCCGGGACCCACGAAGGACTACGAGCAGTACTTC. It specifies CASSPGPTKDYEQYF.